The rows below give T cell receptor beta chains drawn from one sample of a study of blood T cell repertoires in COVID-19. Clones were read by immunoSEQ multiplex PCR, and TCRdb kept only the in-frame ones, dropping some. The sample records about 170,000 clones, around 87% being singletons. The material sequenced was peripheral blood. Source of these receptors: a man aged 18 to 30 with active or convalescent COVID-19. Each CDR3 is given with its conserved first and last residue. A D gene is named only where the DNA matches it firmly. Size values are once, few and many counts, or a class for expanded clones, and some rows have none.

D gene	V gene	J gene	clone size	CDR3 protein	CDR3 DNA
-	TRBV15	TRBJ2-5	once	CATSRAAETQYF	TGTGCCACCAGCAGAGCCGCGGAGACCCAGTACTTC
-	TRBV5-1	TRBJ1-3	-	CASSLGEQVAGNTIYF	TGCGCCAGCAGCTTGGGCGAACAGGTCGCCGGAAACACCATATATTTT
-	TRBV28	TRBJ1-1	-	CASSLTGVDTEAFF	TGTGCCAGCAGTTTGACGGGGGTGGACACTGAAGCTTTCTTT
-	TRBV6-6	TRBJ2-5	-	CASSYSRGGAETQYF	TGTGCCAGCAGTTACTCGAGGGGGGGTGCGGAGACCCAGTACTTC
-	TRBV5-1	TRBJ2-2	-	CASSSGENTGELFF	TGCGCCAGCAGCTCGGGAGAAAACACCGGGGAGCTGTTTTTT
-	TRBV6-6	TRBJ1-1	-	CASRARGVNTEAFF	TGTGCCAGCCGAGCCCGAGGCGTTAACACTGAAGCTTTCTTT
TRBD1	TRBV19	TRBJ1-5	-	CASSSTGESNQPQHF	TGTGCCAGTAGTTCGACAGGGGAAAGCAATCAGCCCCAGCATTTT
TRBD1	TRBV3-1/TRBV3-2	TRBJ2-7	-	CASSASEGDRADEQYF	TGTGCCAGCAGCGCCTCGGAGGGGGACAGGGCTGACGAGCAGTACTTC
TRBD1	TRBV2	TRBJ1-6	-	CASDEQGATVAGSPLHF	TGTGCCAGCGATGAGCAGGGGGCGACCGTGGCAGGTTCACCCCTCCACTTT
TRBD1	TRBV18	TRBJ1-1	-	CASRGQGWMTEAFF	TGTGCCAGTCGAGGACAGGGTTGGATGACTGAAGCTTTCTTT
-	TRBV2	TRBJ2-1	-	CASSSGRSYNEQFF	TGTGCCAGCAGCAGCGGACGCTCCTACAATGAGCAGTTCTTC
TRBD1	TRBV27	TRBJ1-2	-	CASSFGTGDGYTF	TGTGCCAGCAGTTTCGGGACAGGGGATGGCTACACCTTC
-	TRBV7-2	TRBJ1-1	-	CASSLDRLMNTEAFF	TGTGCCAGCAGCTTAGATAGACTCATGAACACTGAAGCTTTCTTT
TRBD2	TRBV2	TRBJ2-1	once	CASRTGLAVYNEQFF	TGTGCCAGCAGGACGGGACTAGCGGTCTACAATGAGCAGTTCTTC
TRBD1	TRBV4-1	TRBJ1-5	-	CASSQDQGAGWEPQHF	TGCGCCAGCAGCCAAGATCAGGGGGCAGGGTGGGAGCCCCAGCATTTT
-	TRBV4-3	TRBJ2-2	-	CASSQETATGELFF	TGCGCCAGCAGCCAAGAGACAGCCACCGGGGAGCTGTTTTTT
-	TRBV13	TRBJ2-1	-	CASSQVDLYNEQFF	TGTGCCAGCAGCCAGGTTGATCTCTACAATGAGCAGTTCTTC
-	TRBV13	TRBJ2-1	-	CASSWNGVHNEQFF	TGTGCCAGCAGCTGGAACGGGGTTCACAATGAGCAGTTCTTC
-	TRBV7-6	TRBJ1-1	-	CASSLTASQGNTEAFF	TGTGCCAGCAGCTTAACGGCATCACAGGGGAACACTGAAGCTTTCTTT
-	TRBV7-9	TRBJ1-1	-	CASSFEYTEAFF	TGTGCCAGCAGCTTCGAGTACACTGAAGCTTTCTTT
-	TRBV7-8	TRBJ1-2	-	CASSLAITGLGYTF	TGTGCCAGCAGCTTAGCGATTACAGGGCTTGGCTACACCTTC
-	TRBV18	TRBJ1-1	-	CASSPQGRFWTEAFF	TGTGCCAGCTCCCCTCAGGGGCGCTTTTGGACTGAAGCTTTCTTT
TRBD1	TRBV7-9	TRBJ2-5	few	CASSPWTGSAETQYF	TGTGCCAGCAGCCCCTGGACAGGGTCGGCGGAGACCCAGTACTTC
-	TRBV13	TRBJ2-3	-	CASSLRGGVTDTQYF	TGTGCCAGCAGCTTAAGAGGGGGAGTCACAGATACGCAGTATTTT
TRBD2	TRBV3-1/TRBV3-2	TRBJ2-5	once	CASSQVGSGGAGQETQYF	TGTGCCAGCAGCCAAGTAGGTAGCGGGGGGGCTGGGCAAGAGACCCAGTACTTC
TRBD2	TRBV7-2	TRBJ2-5	-	CASSLDHGRETQYF	TGTGCCAGCAGCTTAGACCACGGGAGGGAGACCCAGTACTTC
TRBD2	TRBV7-8	TRBJ2-7	-	CASSLRGGRDTANEQYF	TGTGCCAGCAGCTTGCGGGGGGGCAGGGACACAGCTAACGAGCAGTACTTC
-	TRBV12-3/TRBV12-4	TRBJ2-3	-	CASSLGRGDTQYF	TGTGCCAGCAGTTTAGGCAGGGGTGATACGCAGTATTTT
-	TRBV10-1	TRBJ1-5	-	CASSEFSGYSNQPQHF	TGCGCCAGCAGTGAGTTTAGCGGTTATAGCAATCAGCCCCAGCATTTT
-	TRBV6-5	TRBJ1-1	-	CASKGTSERVTEAFF	TGTGCCAGCAAAGGGACGTCGGAGCGGGTCACTGAAGCTTTCTTT
TRBD2	TRBV24-1	TRBJ2-1	-	CATSDFAGAGDEQFF	TGTGCCACCAGTGATTTCGCGGGAGCTGGCGATGAGCAGTTCTTC
-	TRBV7-9	TRBJ1-3	-	CASSLRDWKSHSGNTIYF	TGTGCCAGCAGCTTACGGGACTGGAAGTCTCATTCTGGAAACACCATATATTTT
TRBD1	TRBV5-4	TRBJ2-7	once	CASSAPNPGQGSSEQYF	TGTGCCAGCAGCGCCCCAAATCCGGGACAGGGATCCTCCGAGCAGTACTTC
-	TRBV3-1/TRBV3-2	TRBJ2-7	-	CASSQGLSLNEQYF	TGTGCCAGCAGCCAAGGACTGTCCTTAAACGAGCAGTACTTC
-	TRBV19	TRBJ2-2	few	CASSIVLTTGELFF	TGTGCCAGTAGTATAGTACTTACCACCGGGGAGCTGTTTTTT
TRBD1	TRBV28	TRBJ2-7	-	CASSTPGQGRDEQYF	TGTGCCAGCAGTACTCCGGGACAGGGTCGAGACGAGCAGTACTTC
TRBD1	TRBV15	TRBJ1-3	-	CATSRDRGGNTIYF	TGTGCCACCAGCAGGGACAGGGGTGGAAACACCATATATTTT
TRBD2	TRBV10-3	TRBJ2-3	-	CAIRRGAGADTDTQYF	TGTGCCATCAGGAGGGGAGCGGGGGCCGACACAGATACGCAGTATTTT
-	TRBV4-1	TRBJ2-2	once	CASRLTANTGELFF	TGCGCCAGCAGATTGACAGCGAACACCGGGGAGCTGTTTTTT